The 32 T cell receptor beta chains in this list originate from one sample, sequenced in a study of blood T cells in healthy people across ages. Then a second PCR, running about 6 to 12 cycles, was carried out with a sample-barcoded 5' primer and a J-beta primer mix. One entry per CDR3 protein, called by TCRdb with MiXCR from the 5' RACE reads. This sample carries 650,000 to 800,000 distinct CDR3 sequences, around two fifths of them seen once, and the ten largest clones take roughly a fifth. What was sequenced was blood. The receptors shown here come from a man in his fifties or sixties in good health.

This chain joins TRBV12-3 or TRBV12-4 and TRBJ1-6; 9 positions match TRBD1. The trim removed 5 bases at V and 9 bases at J, leaving 11 bases unmatched. CDR3 size: 16 residues. Here the CDR3 reads CASSTGTGFFGSPLHF. The CDR3 DNA is TGTGCCAGCAGTACCGGGACAGGGTTTTTTGGTTCACCCCTCCACTTT.

This sequence joins TRBV6-1 and TRBJ2-3; tentatively, D is TRBD2 (5 bases). Trimming stripped 2 bases from V and 1 base from J, with 13 bases between. Germline CDR1 is MNHNS and CDR2 is SASEGT. The CDR3 is 16 residues long. The CDR3 here is CASSEWNGERTDTQYF. The CDR3 DNA reads TGTGCCAGCAGTGAATGGAACGGGGAACGCACAGATACGCAGTATTTT.

The chain couples TRBV11-2 to TRBJ2-7; TRBD1 might be the D (6 bases). The CDR3 consists of 15 residues. Germline assignment: CDR1 SGHAT and CDR2 FQNNGV. V lost 2 bases and J lost 1, with 12 bases in between. The CDR3 here is CASSLTRGRSYEQYF. The DNA of the CDR3 is TGTGCCAGCAGCTTAACCAGGGGTAGATCCTACGAGCAGTACTTC.

The rearrangement uses TRBV5-8 and TRBJ2-2; 7 bases are shared with TRBD1. V dropped 9 bases and J dropped 7; count of bases not matched to a gene: 12. The germline gives CDR1 SGHTS, CDR2 YDEGEE. There are 14 residues in the CDR3. The CDR3 sequence: CATSRQGSDGELFF. CDR3 coding DNA: TGTGCCACCTCACGACAGGGTTCGGACGGGGAGCTGTTTTTT.

This clonotype was seen many times. The chain joins TRBV3-1 to TRBJ2-7; possibly TRBD1 for D (5 bases). This CDR3 has 17 amino acids. Between the trimmed V and J ends, which lost 1 base and 2 bases, there was a span of 18 bases. CDR1 and CDR2 from the germline V gene are LGHDT and YNNKEL (reference sequence). The CDR3 DNA reads TGTGCCAGCAGCCAAGCCCCAGGCAGGGCTGCACCCTACGAGCAGTACTTC. Translation: CASSQAPGRAAPYEQYF.

The table lists this clonotype with a few counts. The chain combines TRBV5-4 with TRBJ1-2, with TRBD1 matching 7 bases. The CDR3 is 13 residues long. V lost 2 bases to trimming and J lost 8 bases; unmatched junction nucleotides: 6. Germline V CDR1 and CDR2: SGHNT, YYREEE (reference sequence). The CDR3 coding sequence is TGTGCCAGCAGCTTTGACAGGGTTCCGGGCTACACCTTC. Amino acid sequence: CASSFDRVPGYTF.

V is TRBV7-8 and J is TRBJ2-1, with TRBD2 matching over 8 bases. The CDR3 has 17 amino acids. Germline values: CDR1 SGHVS, CDR2 FQNEAQ. J gave up 0 bases and V 1 base, and 5 bases lay outside the gene matches. The CDR3 spells CASSLVGGTSSYNEQFF. The CDR3 nucleotides are TGTGCCAGCAGCTTAGTCGGGGGGACTAGCTCCTACAATGAGCAGTTCTTC.

The chain combines TRBV12-3 or TRBV12-4 with TRBJ1-1; 7 nucleotides line up with TRBD1. The junction had 10 bases not matched to a gene; V was cut back by 5 bases and J by 4 bases. There are 15 residues in the CDR3. The DNA of the CDR3 is TGTGCCAGCAGTAAAACGGACAGGCCGGCCACTGAAGCTTTCTTT. This encodes CASSKTDRPATEAFF.

This chain connects TRBV12-3 or TRBV12-4 to TRBJ2-3, with D unclear. V was clipped by 6 bases and J by 4 bases, with 11 bases between them. This CDR3 has 13 residues. The CDR3 DNA follows: TGTGCCAGCAGCAGAGCTAGAGCAGATACGCAGTATTTT. Translating gives CASSRARADTQYF.

The V call is TRBV5-1, the J call TRBJ2-3; TRBD2 matches 10 bases. With 7 bases clipped from V and 3 bases from J, the junction kept 11 bases outside the gene matches. CDR3 size: 16 residues. Germline V lookup: CDR1 SGHRS, CDR2 YFSETQ. CDR3 in DNA: TGCGCCAGCCGCACGGTACCGGGACTAGCGACAGATACGCAGTATTTT. This encodes CASRTVPGLATDTQYF.

This clonotype appeared a few times. The chain employs TRBV12-3 or TRBV12-4 and TRBJ2-4, with a tentative D call TRBD2 (7 bases). The CDR3 length is 15 residues. Trimming pared 7 bases from V and 2 bases from J, leaving 15 bases between. CDR3 residues: CASTKGGGTKNIQYF. CDR3 bases: TGTGCCAGCACTAAGGGAGGGGGGACCAAAAACATTCAGTACTTC.

The chain links TRBV14 to TRBJ2-3; D unclear. Germline V CDR1 and CDR2: SGHDN, FVKESK. This CDR3 has 15 amino acids. V lost 2 bases and J lost 4, with 13 bases in between. Written as DNA, the CDR3 is TGTGCCAGCAGCCAATGGTCGCGGAGCTCAGATACGCAGTATTTT. The encoded protein is CASSQWSRSSDTQYF. Filled out from reference TRBV14 and TRBJ2-3, the complete variable domain reads EAGVTQFPSHSVIEKGQTVTLRCDPISGHDNLYWYRRVMGKEIKFLLHFVKESKQDESGMPNNRFLAERTGGTYSTLKVQPAELEDSGVYFCASSQWSRSSDTQYFGPGTRLTVL.

This clonotype was detected a few times. The chain carries TRBV11-3 and TRBJ2-1; unclear D gene. V dropped 5 bases and J dropped 6 bases, with 11 bases sitting between them. Per germline, CDR1 SGHNT and CDR2 YENEEA. This CDR3 has 13 amino acids. This CDR3 reads CASSVGERNEQFF. Written as DNA, the CDR3 is TGTGCCAGCAGCGTAGGAGAACGCAATGAGCAGTTCTTC.

The rearrangement joins TRBV29-1 to TRBJ1-1; 10 nucleotides align to TRBD1. Germline V gene data show CDR1 as SQVTM and CDR2 as ANQGSEA. Trimming removed 7 bases from V and 4 bases from J; junction bases left unmatched: 6. The CDR3 runs 13 residues. CDR3 residues: CSARRDRGTEAFF. CDR3 bases: TGCAGCGCCCGCCGGGACAGGGGCACTGAAGCTTTCTTT.

The table lists this clonotype with a few counts. The V and J genes are TRBV3-1 and TRBJ2-7; the D gene is possibly TRBD2 (5 bases). Between the trimmed V and J ends, which lost 3 bases and 2 bases, there was a span of 14 bases. This CDR3 region has 15 residues. Germline-derived CDR1 and CDR2 are LGHDT and YNNKEL (reference sequence). The CDR3 reads CASSQAGVLTYEQYF. In DNA form, the CDR3 reads TGTGCCAGCAGCCAGGCCGGGGTCCTCACCTACGAGCAGTACTTC.

In regard to this clonotype: This may be a read error, as it is one base from a much larger clone. The rearrangement uses TRBV4-3 and TRBJ2-5; 8 bases align to TRBD1. CDR1 and CDR2 (germline): LGHNA, YSLEER. This CDR3 contains 14 residues. The CDR3: CASSQGGQGETRYF. The CDR3 coding sequence is TGCGCCAGCAGCCAAGGAGGACAGGGAGAGACCCGGTACTTC.

The chain combines TRBV6-5 with TRBJ1-1; unclear D gene. V shed 5 bases and J shed 6 bases, with 22 bases lying between them. CDR3 length equals 16 residues. Germline CDR1 reads MNHEY; CDR2 reads SVGAGI. The CDR3 DNA sequence: TGTGCCAGCAGTAAAAGTCGACAAGGGCGAAAACCTGAAGCTTTCTTT. It is translated as CASSKSRQGRKPEAFF.

This clonotype was counted only a few times. The rearrangement links TRBV7-9 to TRBJ2-7, with D perhaps TRBD1 or TRBD2 (7 bases each). Germline V gene sequence: CDR1 SEHNR, CDR2 FQNEAQ (reference sequence). The ends were cut back, 4 bases at V and 3 bases at J, with 19 bases in the middle. The CDR3 contains 16 residues. The CDR3 reads CASSSQNGGTDYEQYF. In DNA, the CDR3 is TGTGCCAGCAGCTCCCAAAACGGGGGGACAGACTACGAGCAGTACTTC.

The table lists this clonotype with a count of one. V and J are TRBV6-5 and TRBJ2-2; D possibly matches TRBD1 or TRBD2 (5 bases each). Germline V gene data show CDR1 as MNHEY and CDR2 as SVGAGI. The CDR3 runs to 16 residues. Between the trimmed V and J ends, which lost 3 bases and 6 bases, there was a span of 17 bases. The DNA of the CDR3 is TGTGCCAGCAGTTATATGTCGGCAGGGCGGGCCGGGGAGCTGTTTTTT. Protein product: CASSYMSAGRAGELFF.

The chain uses TRBV5-4 and TRBJ2-5, with D unresolved. With 4 bases removed from V and 5 bases from J, the gap between germline ends came to 12 bases. The germline gives CDR1 SGHNT, CDR2 YYREEE (reference sequence). The CDR3 is made up of 13 amino acids. The CDR3 is CASSPDLFETQYF. As DNA, the CDR3 is TGTGCCAGCAGCCCCGACCTATTCGAGACCCAGTACTTC.

This clonotype was found many times. At one end, the junction sequence differs from germline, possibly due to a read error. This rearrangement joins TRBV2 to TRBJ2-7; 9 nucleotides agree with TRBD1. This CDR3 has 13 amino acids. In germline, CDR1 is SNHLY, CDR2 FYNNEI. CDR3 bases: TGCGCCAGCAGCGGCGACAGGGGGTACGAGCAGTACTTC. Translating gives CASSGDRGYEQYF. The whole variable domain, remainder taken from reference TRBV2 and TRBJ2-7, is EPEVTQTPSHQVTQMGQEVILRCVPISNHLYFYWYRQILGQKVEFLVSFYNNEISEKSEIFDDQFSVERPDGSNFTLKIRSTKLEDSAMYFCASSGDRGYEQYFGPGTRLTVT.

The chain is built from TRBV19 and TRBJ2-1; tentatively, D is TRBD2 (6 bases). V was trimmed by 5 bases and J by 8 bases, leaving 19 bases between them. Germline values: CDR1 LNHDA, CDR2 SQIVND (reference sequence). The CDR3 spans 15 residues. For the CDR3, the DNA is TGTGCCAGTAGTGAACTAGCCCTAACTGGGGATGAGCAGTTCTTC. Protein sequence: CASSELALTGDEQFF.

Remarks on this clonotype: Likely a read error: the CDR3 ends without its conserved phenylalanine or tryptophan. The gene calls are TRBV7-3 and TRBJ2-7, with D unclear. CDR1 and CDR2 from the germline V gene are SGHTA and FQGTGA. This CDR3 is built from 10 residues. V was clipped by 11 bases and J by 3 bases, with 8 bases between them. CDR3 DNA sequence: TGTGCCCTTTTTGGCTACGAGCAGTACCTC. This encodes CALFGYEQYL.

V gene TRBV5-1 combines with J gene TRBJ2-7, with D tentatively TRBD2 (6 bases). The CDR3 covers 14 residues. V was trimmed by 1 base and J by 7 bases, leaving 15 bases between them. CDR1 and CDR2 (germline): SGHRS, YFSETQ. The CDR3 DNA reads TGCGCCAGCAGCTTGACTAGCCCGCCAGAGGAGCAGTACTTC. Translation: CASSLTSPPEEQYF.

The V call is TRBV29-1, the J call TRBJ2-5, with 7 bases lining up with TRBD1. Germline-derived CDR1 and CDR2 are SQVTM and ANQGSEA. V was pared by 5 bases and J by 5 bases, with 11 bases of the junction left unmatched. The CDR3 has 14 amino acids. The CDR3 region has the DNA TGCAGCGTTAACCTGGACATGGGACAGGAGACCCAGTACTTC. Its translation is CSVNLDMGQETQYF.

In this sample, this clonotype turned up a few times. This chain links TRBV6-2 or TRBV6-3 with TRBJ2-1; D unresolved. V was clipped by 2 bases and J by 6 bases, with 8 bases between them. Germline V gene lookup returns CDR1 MNHEY and CDR2 SVGEGT. The length of the CDR3 is 13 residues. The CDR3 bases are TGTGCCAGCAGTTACCCCGGTTTCAATGAGCAGTTCTTC. Its translation is CASSYPGFNEQFF.

The table lists this clonotype with many counts. No DNA is shown, since the ends of the CDR3 on it are uncertain; the CDR3 is the one TCRdb lists. The J gene is TRBJ1-2, the V gene TRBV10-3. Germline loops: CDR1 ENHRY, CDR2 SYGVKD. The CDR3 is 12 residues long, ends included. The CDR3 is CAISVPPHGYTF.

V usage is TRBV6-5 and J usage is TRBJ1-4; possibly TRBD1 for D (6 bases). The germline gives CDR1 MNHEY, CDR2 SVGAGI. Trimming shortened V by 0 bases and J by 10 bases, and 18 bases separated the two germline ends. CDR3 length: 16 amino acids. CDR3 in DNA: TGTGCCAGCAGTTACTCCGACAGGTCCCCAAACGGAAAACTGTTTTTT. Protein product: CASSYSDRSPNGKLFF.

This chain uses TRBV11-2 with TRBJ1-1; D remains ambiguous. Germline assignment: CDR1 SGHAT and CDR2 FQNNGV. V was trimmed by 4 bases and J by 3 bases, leaving 18 bases between them. CDR3 length: 16 residues. The chain's CDR3 is CASSSDVEGRYTEAFF. CDR3 DNA sequence: TGTGCCAGCAGCTCCGACGTCGAGGGCAGATACACTGAAGCTTTCTTT.

The chain carries TRBV20-1 and TRBJ1-4; D may be TRBD1 (6 bases). Germline CDR1 DFQATT, CDR2 SNEGSKA (reference sequence). The CDR3 has 13 residues. The V end was cut by 6 bases, the J end by 7 bases, with 15 bases between. The CDR3 here is CSASRGAGEKLFF. CDR3 bases: TGCAGTGCCTCAAGGGGGGCGGGTGAAAAACTGTTTTTT.

The chain recombines TRBV4-3 with TRBJ2-1; 8 nucleotides line up with TRBD2. J gave up 5 bases and V 4 bases, and 7 bases lay outside the gene matches. This CDR3 spans 15 amino acids. Germline lookup yields CDR1 LGHNA and CDR2 YSLEER. CDR3 nucleotides: TGCGCCAGCAGCCCTGGGACGGGGGGGAACAATGAGCAGTTCTTC. Translated: CASSPGTGGNNEQFF.

This clonotype was seen ten or more times. The chain combines TRBV4-3 with TRBJ2-7; 9 bases fit TRBD1. Germline V gives CDR1 LGHNA, CDR2 YSLEER. This CDR3 has 16 amino acids. The trim removed 0 bases at V and 2 bases at J, leaving 5 bases unmatched. The CDR3 loop reads CASSQESGQGPYEQYF. The CDR3 DNA sequence: TGCGCCAGCAGCCAAGAGTCGGGACAGGGTCCCTACGAGCAGTACTTC.